This T cell receptor (beta chain) was identified during a study of shared clonotypes between healthy human individuals. The V end was cut by 8 bases, the J end by 1 base, with 14 bases between. Germline V gene lookup returns CDR1 MGHRA and CDR2 YSYEKL. This CDR3 contains 14 residues. This clone was counted at least ten times. Sequencing was performed on unsorted PBMC DNA using ten immunoSEQ deep assay plates. Repertoires were generated with immunoSEQ multiplex PCR, while TCRdb's copy carries only in-frame clones and drops some. The sample yields roughly 500,000 clones, 70% to 80% seen once. V gene TRBV4-1 combines with J gene TRBJ1-1; unclear D gene. The sequence was obtained from a woman aged 35 to 49 in good health. Some clones in this sample may be carry-over from other donors' samples. The specimen sequenced was PBMCs. DNA of the CDR3: TGCGCCAGCTGTGAAGCAGCGGGGAACACTGAAGCTTTCTTT. Protein product: CASCEAAGNTEAFF.